This is a list of T cell receptor beta chains from one sample in a study of graft-versus-host responses after intestinal transplantation. Sequencing used immunoSEQ multiplex PCR; TCRdb keeps in-frame clones, though not all of them. The sample carries about 98,000 clones, roughly 83% recorded once. The sequencing here drew on PBMCs, taken 255 days after intestinal transplant. Receptor source: a human patient who received an intestinal transplant, so some T cells may come from the graft donor. Each CDR3 is given with its conserved first and last residue. The D gene is left open where the match is weak. The listing skips clone size in some rows; elsewhere it reads once, few, many or a size class.

- - TRBJ1-4 TRBV30 TGTGCCTGGAGTGTGGGAAAGTATAATGAAAAACTGTTTTTT CAWSVGKYNEKLFF
- TRBD1 TRBJ1-2 TRBV5-1 TGCGCCAGCAGCTTAAATCCGGGACAGGGGTATGGCTACACCTTC CASSLNPGQGYGYTF
- TRBD2 TRBJ2-1 TRBV5-4 TGTGCCAGCAGCTTTACGGGGGGTAATGAGCAGTTCTTC CASSFTGGNEQFF
- - TRBJ2-5 TRBV11-3 TGTGCCAGCAGCTTAACTAAGGGACCCGAAGAGACCCAGTACTTC CASSLTKGPEETQYF
- - TRBJ2-1 TRBV28 TGTGCCAGCAGTGAAGGGGGGACGAACAATGAGCAGTTCTTC CASSEGGTNNEQFF
- - TRBJ1-1 TRBV5-4 TGTGCCAGCAGCTTGGGAGCGGTCAACACTGAAGCTTTCTTT CASSLGAVNTEAFF
once TRBD2 TRBJ2-5 TRBV4-2 TGTGCCAGCAGCCAACGCCCCGGCGGGAGGGCATCGGAGACCCAGTACTTC CASSQRPGGRASETQYF
- TRBD2 TRBJ2-5 TRBV2 TGTGCCAGCAGTGAAAGCCTAGCGGGGCCTCAAGAGACCCAGTACTTC CASSESLAGPQETQYF
- - TRBJ2-7 TRBV7-2 TGTGCCAGCAGCTTAGACGCGGGATATTCCTACGAGCAGTACTTC CASSLDAGYSYEQYF
once - TRBJ2-5 TRBV27 TGTGCCAGCAGTAAAGAATCAAGGGGGGAGACCCAGTACTTC CASSKESRGETQYF
- - TRBJ2-7 TRBV2 TGTGCCAGCAGTGAGGGCAGGGTAGACGAGCAGTACTTC CASSEGRVDEQYF
few TRBD1 TRBJ1-4 TRBV7-9 TGTGCCAGCAGCAACCGGGACAGGGTTGAAAAACTGTTTTTT CASSNRDRVEKLFF
- - TRBJ2-3 TRBV6-1 TGTGCCAGCAGGGAAAACCCAGATACGCAGTATTTT CASRENPDTQYF
- - TRBJ1-2 TRBV20-1 TGCAGTGCTTGGACAAGCGCTGGCTACACCTTC CSAWTSAGYTF
few - TRBJ1-4 TRBV2 TGTGCCAGCAGTGACAGGTCCAATAATGAAAAACTGTTTTTT CASSDRSNNEKLFF
- - TRBJ1-5 TRBV28 TGTGCCAGCAGTTTATGGGTTGGCAGGGTAAATCAGCCCCAGCATTTT CASSLWVGRVNQPQHF
once - TRBJ1-2 TRBV4-3 TGCGCCAGCAGCCAGAGCCGGGGGAACTATGGCTACACCTTC CASSQSRGNYGYTF
- TRBD1 TRBJ1-4 TRBV5-1 TGCGCCAGCAGGTTGCAGGGGGGGAATGAAAAACTGTTTTTT CASRLQGGNEKLFF
- - TRBJ1-1 TRBV28 TGTGCCAGCAGTTTAGGGGGGGCTCTGGGGAACACTGAAGCTTTCTTT CASSLGGALGNTEAFF
few - TRBJ1-1 TRBV10-3 TGTGCCATCAGTGAGGGAGGGGAGAGCACTGAAGCTTTCTTT CAISEGGESTEAFF
- - TRBJ1-1 TRBV14 TGTGCCAGCAGCCAAGCGGGTGGGGCAGGGAGCGCTTTCTTT CASSQAGGAGSAFF
- TRBD1 TRBJ2-5 TRBV10-3 TGTGCCATCAGTGAGGGACAGGGGGCAGAGACCCAGTACTTC CAISEGQGAETQYF
few - TRBJ1-4 TRBV6-1 TGTGCCAGCGGTAAGGGGGATAGTGAAAAACTGTTTTTT CASGKGDSEKLFF
- TRBD1 TRBJ1-6 TRBV19 TGTGCCAGTAGGCGATCCGGACAGGGGGCGTCACCCCTCCACTTT CASRRSGQGASPLHF
few - TRBJ2-2 TRBV5-6 TGTGCCAGCAGCCGACTCGGAACGTCGGGAACCGGGGAGCTGTTTTTT CASSRLGTSGTGELFF
once TRBD2 TRBJ2-1 TRBV11-2 TGTGCCAGCAGCTTAATGGGAGGGTCTTACAATGAGCAGTTCTTC CASSLMGGSYNEQFF
- TRBD1 TRBJ2-2 TRBV9 TGTGCCAGCAGCTCCCCTTCCGCCCAGGGGGCGGGGACCGGGGAGCTGTTTTTT CASSSPSAQGAGTGELFF
- TRBD1 TRBJ2-1 TRBV11-1 TGTGCCAGCAGCGGACAGGGATTTTTCAATGAGCAGTTCTTC CASSGQGFFNEQFF
- TRBD2 TRBJ2-3 TRBV10-3 TGTGCCATCAAAACTAGCGGGGGAGATACGCAGTATTTT CAIKTSGGDTQYF
- - TRBJ2-5 TRBV28 TGTGCCAGCAGTTTGCAGACGGGGGCCCCTCAAGAGACCCAGTACTTC CASSLQTGAPQETQYF
- TRBD1 TRBJ1-1 TRBV7-6 TGTGCCAGCAGCTTAGGACAGGGTGGGGGCTACACTGAAGCTTTCTTT CASSLGQGGGYTEAFF
- - TRBJ1-1 TRBV30 TGTGCTCCCTCTCGGGGAAGGCACACTGAAGCTTTCTTT CAPSRGRHTEAFF
- - TRBJ2-7 TRBV6-1 TGTGCCAGCAGTGAAGCGCGACTAGTATCCGAGCAGTACTTC CASSEARLVSEQYF
few - TRBJ1-3 TRBV5-6 TGTGCCAGCAGCTTGGAAGGTCCTGGAAACACCATATATTTT CASSLEGPGNTIYF
- - TRBJ2-1 TRBV2 TGTGCCAGCAGTGGGGGTATTTACAATGAGCAGTTCTTC CASSGGIYNEQFF
once TRBD2 TRBJ2-1 TRBV15 TGTGCCACCAGCAGAGAAAGAGCGGGGGCCTCTCCGTCGAATGAGCAGTTCTTC CATSRERAGASPSNEQFF
few TRBD2 TRBJ2-5 TRBV29-1 TGCAGCGTGGGACTAGCGGAAAAAGAGACCCAGTACTTC CSVGLAEKETQYF
- - TRBJ1-2 TRBV10-3 TGTGCCATCAAAAGGGGCGCTAACTATGGCTACACCTTC CAIKRGANYGYTF
few - TRBJ1-3 TRBV5-8 TGTGCCAGCAGCCCGCCTCCGGGACTTCGCACCATATATTTT CASSPPPGLRTIYF
once TRBD1 TRBJ2-7 TRBV28 TGTGCCAGCAGCGTGGGACAGGGACTCTACGAGCAGTACTTC CASSVGQGLYEQYF
- - TRBJ1-2 TRBV5-1 TGCGCCAGCAGCTTGGATAAAAGGGTCTATGGCTACACCTTC CASSLDKRVYGYTF
- - TRBJ2-3 TRBV18 TGTGCCAGCTCACGATATACAGATACGCAGTATTTT CASSRYTDTQYF
- TRBD2 TRBJ2-7 TRBV19 TGTGCCAGTAGTCCTCTAGCGGGGGCCTACGAGCAGTACTTC CASSPLAGAYEQYF
- TRBD2 TRBJ2-1 TRBV6-1 TGTGCCACCGTTCTAGCGGAATCTTACAATGAGCAGTTCTTC CATVLAESYNEQFF
medium-sized TRBD1 TRBJ1-1 TRBV4-1 TGCGCCAGCAGCCAAGTTCCGGGACAGGGGGCCACTGAAGCTTTCTTT CASSQVPGQGATEAFF
- TRBD2 TRBJ2-1 TRBV27 TGTGCCAGCAGCCGAAACTCCGGACTAGCTTTCTTCCGGGATGAGCAGTTCTTC CASSRNSGLAFFRDEQFF
- - TRBJ1-2 TRBV10-3 TGTGCCATCAGCCTACCGCAGCAGGATGAGAACTATGGCTACACCTTC CAISLPQQDENYGYTF
- - TRBJ2-5 TRBV7-8 TGTGCCAGCAGCTTAGTGTCGGAGACCCAGTACTTC CASSLVSETQYF